This T cell receptor beta chain was recovered during a study of blood T cell repertoires in COVID-19. TCRdb keeps only in-frame clones here, not all; method: immunoSEQ multiplex PCR. The table includes just over 650,000 clones, 75% to 90% detected once. CDR1 MNHNY and CDR2 SVGAGI come from the germline V gene (reference sequence). Trimming cost V 0 bases and J 7 bases, with 10 bases left between them. CDR3 length: 14 residues. Sequenced: peripheral blood. The receptor was isolated from a woman aged 18-29 years with acute or convalescent COVID-19. The gene calls are TRBV6-6 and TRBJ1-5, with a possible D match to TRBD1 (5 bases). The DNA for the CDR3 is TGTGCCAGCAGTTACTCGTCCTCAGGGCAGCCCCAGCATTTT. Protein product: CASSYSSSGQPQHF.